The 32 T cell receptor beta chains in this list originate from one sample, sequenced in a study of blood T cell repertoires in COVID-19. This table comes from immunoSEQ multiplex PCR, and its TCRdb copy is limited to in-frame clones, with some not included. The top ten clones hold almost 3% of a sample with 350,000 to 400,000 clones, over 75% of them seen once. Source material: PBMCs or T cells enriched from blood (not recorded which). These receptors all come from a woman aged 25 to 39 who had recovered from COVID-19.

The chain employs TRBV27 and TRBJ2-5; D perhaps matches TRBD1 (6 bases). There are 16 residues in the CDR3. Germline-derived CDR1 and CDR2 are MNHEY and SMNVEV (reference sequence). Trimming left V 6 bases short and J 0 bases short, with 17 bases between. The CDR3: CASSPWGQTYQETQYF. The CDR3 coding sequence is TGTGCCAGCAGCCCTTGGGGGCAGACGTACCAAGAGACCCAGTACTTC.

The V call is TRBV5-1, the J call TRBJ2-2; D call uncertain. The V end lost 3 bases, the J end lost 3 bases, and 15 bases lay between the germline ends. From germline, CDR1 is SGHRS and CDR2 YFSETQ. The CDR3 covers 16 residues. The CDR3 here is CASSSVRRLDTGELFF. In nucleotides, the CDR3 is TGCGCCAGCAGCTCCGTTCGTCGGTTGGACACCGGGGAGCTGTTTTTT.

The V and J genes are TRBV5-6 and TRBJ1-5; D is perhaps TRBD1 (5 bases). V was cut by 2 bases and J by 2 bases, with 14 bases left in between. Looked up from germline, CDR1 is SGHDT and CDR2 is YYEEEE. CDR3 length: 16 residues. The CDR3 is CASSFDGGLRNQPQHF. The CDR3 nucleotides read TGTGCCAGCAGCTTCGACGGGGGACTACGCAATCAGCCCCAGCATTTT.

This clone was seen more than once but under ten times. The chain carries TRBV19 and TRBJ1-5; a possible D gene is TRBD1 (5 bases). Trimming cost V 3 bases and J 0 bases, with 12 bases left between them. Germline assignment: CDR1 LNHDA and CDR2 SQIVND (reference sequence). The CDR3 has 16 amino acids. In DNA, the CDR3 is TGTGCCAGTAGTATTATAGCACAGGTTAGCAATCAGCCCCAGCATTTT. Its translation is CASSIIAQVSNQPQHF.

V gene TRBV5-1 combines with J gene TRBJ2-7; 9 nucleotides line up with TRBD2. The CDR3 is 18 residues long. The J segment lost 5 bases and the V segment lost 3 bases, leaving 18 bases of the junction unmatched. Germline assignment: CDR1 SGHRS and CDR2 YFSETQ. CDR3 region: CASSSASGGTPLSDEQYF. CDR3 bases: TGCGCCAGCAGCTCGGCGAGCGGGGGGACGCCTCTCAGTGACGAGCAGTACTTC.

This clone was seen once. V usage is TRBV19 and J usage is TRBJ1-6; no reliable D call. This CDR3 has 14 residues. Trimming stripped 3 bases from V and 11 bases from J, with 14 bases between. Germline-derived CDR1 and CDR2 are LNHDA and SQIVND (reference sequence). CDR3 protein: CASSIVGVETPLHF. CDR3 nucleotide sequence: TGTGCCAGTAGTATCGTCGGGGTAGAGACACCCCTCCACTTT.

The rearrangement uses TRBV2 and TRBJ1-2; 8 bases map to TRBD1. The J segment lost 10 bases and the V segment lost 1 base, leaving 5 bases of the junction unmatched. Germline assignment: CDR1 SNHLY and CDR2 FYNNEI. The CDR3 has 13 residues. The CDR3 spells CASSEGTGFDYTF. The CDR3 DNA is TGTGCCAGCAGTGAAGGGACAGGGTTCGACTACACCTTC.

As concerns this clone: The same CDR3 arises from other DNA sequences in this sample as well. For the CDR3, the DNA is TGTGCCAGCAGCGTAGGGGGGGGCACCTACAATGAGCAGTTCTTC. Translated, it gives CASSVGGGTYNEQFF. The chain recombines TRBV9 with TRBJ2-1; TRBD2 might be the D (7 bases). Deletions cut 0 bases from V and 2 bases from J, with 9 bases between. The CDR3 length is 15 residues. Germline-derived CDR1 and CDR2 are SGDLS and YYNGEE.

The chain uses TRBV5-4 and TRBJ2-3; possibly TRBD2 for D (5 bases). CDR3 length: 11 residues. Trimming removed 4 bases at V and 5 bases at J, with 5 bases between. Per the germline V gene, CDR1 is SGHNT and CDR2 is YYREEE (reference sequence). In nucleotides, the CDR3 is TGTGCCAGCAGCAGCGGAGATACGCAGTATTTT. Encoded protein: CASSSGDTQYF.

The CDR3 DNA reads as TGTGCCAGTAGTATAGTTAACGAGTGGGCAGATGAAAAACTGTTTTTT. This encodes CASSIVNEWADEKLFF. The chain joins TRBV19 to TRBJ1-4, with D uncertain. Trimming removed 1 base at V and 6 bases at J, with 15 bases between. Germline assignment: CDR1 LNHDA and CDR2 SQIVND (reference sequence). This CDR3 has 16 amino acids.

This clone was counted only a few times. This chain uses TRBV3-1 (or the pseudogene TRBV3-2) with TRBJ2-7; TRBD2 matches at 9 bases. CDR3 size: 16 residues. Trimming took 3 bases from V and 2 from J; bases not matched to a gene: 8. The V gene's germline CDR1 is LGHDT and CDR2 YNNKEL (reference sequence). Written as DNA, the CDR3 is TGTGCCAGCAGCCATCTTAGCGGGAGCCGCCCCTACGAGCAGTACTTC. Translated, it gives CASSHLSGSRPYEQYF.

The rearrangement uses TRBV19 and TRBJ1-3; D ambiguous. CDR1 is LNHDA and CDR2 is SQIVND in the germline V gene (reference sequence). V was cut by 9 bases and J by 4 bases, with 19 bases left in between. The CDR3 runs to 15 residues. The CDR3 protein is CASRTGFGRGNTIYF. DNA of the CDR3: TGTGCCAGCCGAACGGGATTCGGGAGGGGAAACACCATATATTTT.

This chain connects TRBV5-1 to TRBJ1-1, with TRBD1 as a possible D gene (6 bases). CDR3 length: 15 residues. CDR1 and CDR2 from the germline V gene are SGHRS and YFSETQ. The V end lost 4 bases, the J end lost 0 bases, and 13 bases lay between the germline ends. The CDR3: CASSPGGSLNTEAFF. CDR3 nucleotides: TGCGCCAGCAGCCCGGGGGGCAGTTTGAACACTGAAGCTTTCTTT.

The chain combines TRBV4-1 with TRBJ2-7; 9 positions match TRBD2. Germline V CDR1 and CDR2: MGHRA, YSYEKL. V gave up 1 base and J gave up 5 bases; unmatched junction bases: 9. The CDR3 loop spans 16 amino acids. The chain's CDR3 is CASSQGRGLAPHEQYF. In DNA form, the CDR3 reads TGCGCCAGCAGCCAAGGTAGGGGACTAGCTCCCCACGAGCAGTACTTC.

The chain is built from TRBV9 and TRBJ2-7; possible D gene TRBD1, 6 bases. Germline CDR1 is SGDLS and CDR2 is YYNGEE. This CDR3 has 14 residues. Trimming cost V 6 bases and J 7 bases, with 20 bases left between them. CDR3 bases: TGTGCCAGCAAACCCCCGCTACAGGGTTCAGAGCAGTACTTC. Encoded protein: CASKPPLQGSEQYF.

The genes are TRBV27 and TRBJ2-5; tentatively, D is TRBD2 (6 bases). The CDR3 covers 16 residues. With 2 bases removed from V and 5 bases from J, the gap between germline ends came to 18 bases. Germline V gene sequence: CDR1 MNHEY, CDR2 SMNVEV (reference sequence). In DNA, the CDR3 is TGTGCCAGCAGTTTAGGCACTAGGGGAGGAGGGGAGACCCAGTACTTC. Amino acids: CASSLGTRGGGETQYF.

This chain uses TRBV19 with TRBJ1-2; 12 bases are a match to TRBD1. The junction had 7 bases not matched to a gene; V was cut back by 5 bases and J by 6 bases. In germline, CDR1 is LNHDA, CDR2 SQIVND (reference sequence). This CDR3 contains 15 residues. CDR3: CASSPRDRGPNGYTF. CDR3 nucleotides: TGTGCCAGTAGTCCCCGGGACAGGGGGCCTAATGGCTACACCTTC.

V usage is TRBV6-5 and J usage is TRBJ2-7; 7 nucleotides align to TRBD2. Germline loops: CDR1 MNHEY, CDR2 SVGAGI. There are 15 residues in the CDR3. V shed 6 bases, J shed 1 base, and the junction held 9 bases outside the gene matches. CDR3 loop: CASSSTAGPSYEQYF. The CDR3 bases are TGTGCCAGCAGCTCCACAGCGGGGCCTTCCTACGAGCAGTACTTC.

This clone was seen once. The rearrangement links TRBV9 to TRBJ2-7; 8 positions agree with TRBD2. This CDR3 contains 14 residues. With V trimmed by 3 bases and J by 6 bases, 8 bases remained unmatched. From germline, CDR1 is SGDLS and CDR2 YYNGEE. CDR3 bases: TGTGCCAGCAGCGAGGCGGGGGGCGAGCTCGAGCAGTACTTC. It yields the protein CASSEAGGELEQYF.

The V call is TRBV7-8, the J call TRBJ1-2; 7 positions match TRBD1. This CDR3 is 18 amino acids long. CDR1 is SGHVS and CDR2 is FQNEAQ in the germline V gene. V trimming: 5 bases; J trimming: 2 bases; junction bases outside the gene matches: 17. The CDR3 reads CASSLHRLLDRQNYGYTF. The CDR3 DNA is TGTGCCAGCAGCCTACACCGACTTTTGGACAGGCAAAACTATGGCTACACCTTC.

The chain has TRBV5-1 and TRBJ2-5; tentative D call: TRBD2 (5 bases). V lost 0 bases, J lost 2 bases, and 8 bases lay in between. CDR3 size: 14 residues. Germline CDR1 SGHRS, CDR2 YFSETQ. The CDR3 DNA sequence: TGCGCCAGCAGCTTGGGGACTCCTCAAGAGACCCAGTACTTC. Translated: CASSLGTPQETQYF.

The chain combines TRBV10-3 with TRBJ2-5; 8 positions agree with TRBD2. J was trimmed by 1 base and V by 8 bases; bases with no gene match: 3. This CDR3 is 13 amino acids long. The V gene's germline CDR1 is ENHRY and CDR2 SYGVKD. CDR3 DNA: TGTGCCATCCGGCGGGGGGTCCAAGAGACCCAGTACTTC. It codes for CAIRRGVQETQYF.

The chain is built from TRBV28 and TRBJ1-5; D is unclear. The CDR3 is 13 residues long. The V gene's germline CDR1 is MDHEN and CDR2 SYDVKM. Trimming cost V 8 bases and J 4 bases, with 12 bases left between them. CDR3: CASFDTANQPQHF. CDR3 bases: TGTGCCAGCTTCGACACCGCAAATCAGCCCCAGCATTTT.

The chain links TRBV7-2 to TRBJ1-5; D ambiguous. V was trimmed by 5 bases and J by 3 bases, leaving 11 bases between them. Germline V lookup: CDR1 SGHTA, CDR2 FQGNSA. The CDR3 is 14 residues long. CDR3 loop: CASSPGGNNQPQHF. The CDR3 region has the DNA TGTGCCAGCAGCCCAGGCGGGAACAATCAGCCCCAGCATTTT.

V and J are TRBV19 and TRBJ1-3, with a tentative D call TRBD1 (6 bases). V lost 3 bases and J 3 bases, leaving 12 bases between the germline ends. The CDR3 consists of 15 residues. Germline CDR1 LNHDA, CDR2 SQIVND (reference sequence). CDR3 bases: TGTGCCAGTAGTATGGGGACAAATTATGGAAACACCATATATTTT. Amino acid sequence: CASSMGTNYGNTIYF. Full variable domain (missing parts from reference TRBV19 and TRBJ1-3): DGGITQSPKYLFRKEGQNVTLSCEQNLNHDAMYWYRQDPGQGLRLIYYSQIVNDFQKGDIAEGYSVSREKKESFPLTVTSAQKNPTAFYLCASSMGTNYGNTIYFGEGSWLTVV.

This chain connects TRBV5-1 to TRBJ2-5; 10 bases agree with TRBD2. This CDR3 contains 14 residues. The J segment lost 5 bases and the V segment lost 4 bases, leaving 5 bases of the junction unmatched. Germline V gene lookup returns CDR1 SGHRS and CDR2 YFSETQ. CDR3 sequence reads: CASSGTSASETQYF. As DNA, the CDR3 is TGCGCCAGCAGCGGGACTAGCGCCTCGGAGACCCAGTACTTC.

The CDR3 DNA reads TGCGCCAGCGGCCGGGACAGGCGGAGCACAGATACGCAGTATTTT. Protein sequence: CASGRDRRSTDTQYF. The rearrangement joins TRBV5-1 to TRBJ2-3; 8 bases line up with TRBD1. Germline values: CDR1 SGHRS, CDR2 YFSETQ. The CDR3 is 15 amino acids. Losses at the gene ends were 7 bases for V and 0 bases for J; bases not matched to a gene: 7.

The chain employs TRBV6-2 or TRBV6-3 and TRBJ1-2; 7 nucleotides line up with TRBD1. V shed 5 bases, J shed 4 bases, and the junction held 10 bases outside the gene matches. Per the germline V gene, CDR1 is MNHEY and CDR2 is SVGEGT. The CDR3 runs to 15 residues. The CDR3 protein is CASSPGTEIFYGYTF. The DNA for the CDR3 is TGTGCCAGCAGTCCCGGGACAGAGATATTCTATGGCTACACCTTC.

The chain joins TRBV27 to TRBJ1-6, with 8 bases matching TRBD1. Looked up from germline, CDR1 is MNHEY and CDR2 is SMNVEV (reference sequence). CDR3 length equals 14 residues. With V trimmed by 5 bases and J by 10 bases, 7 bases remained unmatched. The chain's CDR3 is CASSDRGIGSPLHF. As DNA, the CDR3 is TGTGCCAGCAGTGACAGGGGAATAGGCTCACCCCTCCACTTT.

The chain has TRBV23-1 and TRBJ2-5, with TRBD2 identical over 7 bases. TRBV23-1 falls under the ORF class, with uncertain function. With 3 bases clipped from V and 2 bases from J, the junction kept 21 bases outside the gene matches. The CDR3 runs 20 residues. CDR3 sequence (DNA): TGCGCCAGCAGTCAGGGGGAGGGCAGGGACCCTGGGCGGCCTCAAGAGACCCAGTACTTC. It specifies CASSQGEGRDPGRPQETQYF.

This chain connects TRBV10-1 to TRBJ2-7; 7 positions agree with TRBD2. V shed 7 bases and J 6 bases; nucleotides not matched to a gene: 12. Germline V gene sequence: CDR1 WNHNN, CDR2 SYGVQD (reference sequence). This CDR3 region has 14 residues. CDR3 DNA: TGCGCCAGCATCTCCCGGACTAGAACGTGCGAGCAGTACTTC. It is translated as CASISRTRTCEQYF.

In its sample, this clone was seen a few times. V gene TRBV11-2 combines with J gene TRBJ2-7; 11 bases align to TRBD2. The germline V gene has CDR1 SGHAT and CDR2 FQNNGV. V lost 5 bases and J lost 2; bases outside the gene matches: 5. The CDR3 extends over 15 amino acids. The CDR3 coding sequence is TGTGCCAGCAGCCCCACTAGCGGGGGAACCTACGAGCAGTACTTC. This gives the protein CASSPTSGGTYEQYF.